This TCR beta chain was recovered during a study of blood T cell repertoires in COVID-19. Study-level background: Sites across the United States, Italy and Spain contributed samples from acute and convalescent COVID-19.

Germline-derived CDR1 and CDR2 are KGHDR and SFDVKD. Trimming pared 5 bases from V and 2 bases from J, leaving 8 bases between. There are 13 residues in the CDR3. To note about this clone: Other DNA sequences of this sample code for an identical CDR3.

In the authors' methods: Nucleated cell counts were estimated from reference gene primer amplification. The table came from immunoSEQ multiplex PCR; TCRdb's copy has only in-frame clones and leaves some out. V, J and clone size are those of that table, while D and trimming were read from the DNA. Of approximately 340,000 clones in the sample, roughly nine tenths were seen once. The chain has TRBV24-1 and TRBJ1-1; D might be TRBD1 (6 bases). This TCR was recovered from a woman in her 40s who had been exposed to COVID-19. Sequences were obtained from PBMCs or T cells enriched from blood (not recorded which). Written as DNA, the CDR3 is TGTGCCACCAGTGGGACAGCAAACACTGAAGCTTTCTTT. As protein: CATSGTANTEAFF.